The 26 T cell receptor beta chains listed next were all sequenced from one sample in a study of blood T cell repertoires in COVID-19. The table came from immunoSEQ multiplex PCR; TCRdb's copy has only in-frame clones and leaves some out. The sample yields about 60,000 clones, more than 80% seen once. The sample comprised peripheral blood. These receptors all come from a human donor with active COVID-19. The donor label of this sample is uncertain.

The chain has TRBV18 and TRBJ2-1; 11 nucleotides align to TRBD2. Germline CDR1 KGHSH, CDR2 LQKENI. This CDR3 has 15 residues. The trim removed 3 bases at V and 8 bases at J, leaving 6 bases unmatched. For the CDR3, the DNA is TGTGCCAGCTCACCTACTAGCGGGAGTTTGTATGAGCAGTTCTTC. Protein sequence: CASSPTSGSLYEQFF.

This clone was counted once. This chain links TRBV28 with TRBJ2-1; 12 bases align to TRBD2. Unmatched junction bases numbered 9, after V lost 8 bases and J lost 4 bases. Germline loops: CDR1 MDHEN, CDR2 SYDVKM. This CDR3 contains 16 residues. The CDR3 is CASAREGTSGYNEQFF. The DNA of the CDR3 is TGTGCCAGCGCACGGGAGGGGACTAGCGGGTACAATGAGCAGTTCTTC.

The chain has TRBV6-2 or TRBV6-3 and TRBJ2-5; unclear D gene. This CDR3 contains 11 residues. V was clipped by 2 bases and J by 6 bases, with 4 bases between them. CDR1 is MNHEY and CDR2 is SVGEGT in the germline V gene. The CDR3 nucleotides read TGTGCCAGCAGTTACGGCCAGACCCAGTACTTC. It is translated as CASSYGQTQYF.

CDR3 sequence: CASSLGAGSSYEQYF. CDR3 coding DNA: TGTGCCAGCAGCTTAGGGGCGGGGAGCTCCTACGAGCAGTACTTC. V usage is TRBV11-3 and J usage is TRBJ2-7; weak D call: TRBD2 (6 bases). The CDR3 totals 15 residues. V was cut by 1 base and J by 0 bases, with 10 bases left in between. Germline V CDR1 and CDR2: SGHNT, YENEEA.

The chain carries TRBV27 and TRBJ1-2; D gene unclear. Trimming stripped 3 bases from V and 8 bases from J, with 10 bases between. Germline V lookup: CDR1 MNHEY, CDR2 SMNVEV (reference sequence). The CDR3 covers 12 residues. CDR3 bases: TGTGCCAGCAGTTTCGCAGGAAGAGGCTACACCTTC. Protein: CASSFAGRGYTF.

The table lists this clone with a count of one. The rearrangement uses TRBV11-3 and TRBJ2-5; 7 nucleotides align to TRBD1. Trimming cost V 2 bases and J 5 bases; bases outside gene matches: 14. From germline, CDR1 is SGHNT and CDR2 YENEEA. The CDR3 length is 17 residues. The CDR3 nucleotides read TGTGCCAGCAGCTTAAGGTTTCCGGGACAGTCCGGGGAGACCCAGTACTTC. It encodes CASSLRFPGQSGETQYF.

The chain has TRBV5-4 and TRBJ2-3, with 10 positions matching TRBD2. Germline assignment: CDR1 SGHNT and CDR2 YYREEE (reference sequence). The CDR3 extends over 16 amino acids. Trimming at V came to 3 bases and at J to 4 bases, leaving 8 bases not matched to a gene. The CDR3 is CASSSRLTSGSDTQYF. For the CDR3, the DNA is TGTGCCAGCAGCTCGCGTTTGACTAGCGGGTCAGATACGCAGTATTTT.

This rearrangement joins TRBV18 to TRBJ2-3; tentatively, D is TRBD2 (5 bases). Germline-derived CDR1 and CDR2 are KGHSH and LQKENI. This CDR3 is built from 14 residues. V was pared by 3 bases and J by 3 bases, with 10 bases between. The CDR3 loop reads CASSPGRGTDTQYF. The DNA for the CDR3 is TGTGCCAGCTCACCGGGCCGCGGGACAGATACGCAGTATTTT.

CDR3 protein: CASSGGVSGANVLTF. The CDR3, as DNA: TGCGCCAGCAGTGGGGGGGTCTCTGGGGCCAACGTCCTGACTTTC. The chain has TRBV10-1 and TRBJ2-6; D perhaps matches TRBD2 (6 bases). Germline CDR1 reads WNHNN; CDR2 reads SYGVQD (reference sequence). This CDR3 spans 15 amino acids. Trimming took off 4 bases at V and 0 bases at J, with 7 bases between the two ends.

In DNA form, the CDR3 reads TGTGCCAGCAGCCAAGCCTATAGCGTTCGCACAGATACGCAGTATTTT. Its protein is CASSQAYSVRTDTQYF. The rearrangement links TRBV3-1 (or the pseudogene TRBV3-2) to TRBJ2-3; possibly TRBD2 for D (5 bases). The CDR3 runs to 16 residues. V dropped 1 base and J dropped 1 base, with 12 bases sitting between them. Germline CDR1 LGHDT, CDR2 YNNKEL (reference sequence).

The rearrangement uses TRBV19 and TRBJ2-7; 8 nucleotides agree with TRBD1. Germline trimming cut 4 bases from V and 2 bases from J; bases unmatched to any gene: 10. The CDR3 has 16 residues. CDR1 and CDR2 (germline): LNHDA, SQIVND (reference sequence). DNA for the CDR3: TGTGCCAGTAGTACCGCGGACAGGGCCGATACCTACGAGCAGTACTTC. As protein: CASSTADRADTYEQYF.

This clone has a handful of counts. DNA for the CDR3: TGTGCCAGCAGCTCCCCTCGGACTAGCGAGAACACCGGGGAGCTGTTTTTT. Protein: CASSSPRTSENTGELFF. The gene calls are TRBV9 and TRBJ2-2; 9 nucleotides line up with TRBD2. This CDR3 is built from 17 residues. Germline lookup yields CDR1 SGDLS and CDR2 YYNGEE. The junction had 8 bases not matched to a gene; V was cut back by 4 bases and J by 1 base.

J is TRBJ1-5 and V is TRBV11-3; 12 bases match TRBD1. Per the germline V gene, CDR1 is SGHNT and CDR2 is YENEEA. The CDR3 consists of 16 residues. Trimming cost V 5 bases and J 7 bases; bases outside gene matches: 9. CDR3 amino acids: CASSPRDRGLRQPQHF. CDR3 coding DNA: TGTGCCAGCAGCCCCCGGGACAGGGGGCTTAGGCAGCCCCAGCATTTT.

Only a few counts were recorded for this clone. The chain employs TRBV11-2 and TRBJ2-1, with D possibly being TRBD1 (5 bases). V was clipped by 7 bases and J by 2 bases, with 15 bases between them. Germline V gives CDR1 SGHAT, CDR2 FQNNGV. This CDR3 region has 15 residues. The CDR3: CASTGMGHTYNEQFF. The CDR3 coding sequence is TGTGCCAGCACCGGAATGGGGCACACCTACAATGAGCAGTTCTTC.

This clone is medium-sized (0.01 to 0.1%) within its sample. The chain couples TRBV19 to TRBJ2-6; TRBD2 is a possible D gene (5 bases). Germline CDR1 LNHDA, CDR2 SQIVND (reference sequence). V was cut by 6 bases and J by 4 bases, with 13 bases left in between. The CDR3 has 15 residues. As DNA, the CDR3 is TGTGCCAGTAGGGGGAAAGCGGAAGGGGCCAACGTCCTGACTTTC. It codes for CASRGKAEGANVLTF.

The V and J genes are TRBV11-3 and TRBJ2-5; tentative D call: TRBD1 (5 bases). The V end was cut by 5 bases, the J end by 2 bases, with 18 bases between. In germline, CDR1 is SGHNT, CDR2 YENEEA. The CDR3 loop spans 16 amino acids. The CDR3 sequence: CASSPGQGPIQETQYF. As DNA, the CDR3 is TGTGCCAGCAGCCCCGGCCAGGGTCCTATACAAGAGACCCAGTACTTC.

This clone was seen a few times. This sequence joins TRBV10-3 and TRBJ2-1, with TRBD2 matching 14 bases. Germline V lookup: CDR1 ENHRY, CDR2 SYGVKD. This CDR3 spans 15 amino acids. J was trimmed by 8 bases and V by 5 bases; bases with no gene match: 5. CDR3 nucleotides: TGTGCCATCAGTTCCGGGACTAGCGGGAGCTATGAGCAGTTCTTC. Encoded protein: CAISSGTSGSYEQFF.

The genes are TRBV28 and TRBJ2-2, with a tentative D call TRBD2 (6 bases). Germline V gene data show CDR1 as MDHEN and CDR2 as SYDVKM. Trimming left V 1 base short and J 4 bases short, with 13 bases between. This CDR3 has 16 amino acids. In DNA form, the CDR3 reads TGTGCCAGCAGTTTATCAGGAGGGTTAGGCACCGGGGAGCTGTTTTTT. Protein: CASSLSGGLGTGELFF.

V gene TRBV10-3 combines with J gene TRBJ2-1; 10 bases map to TRBD1. V shed 6 bases and J 10 bases; nucleotides not matched to a gene: 9. The CDR3 sequence is 14 residues long. Germline lookup yields CDR1 ENHRY and CDR2 SYGVKD. CDR3: CAISRGQGVEEQFF. The CDR3 nucleotides read TGTGCCATCAGCCGCGGACAGGGGGTAGAGGAGCAGTTCTTC.

This chain joins TRBV5-8 and TRBJ2-5; weak D call: TRBD2 (5 bases). The CDR3 totals 13 residues. Between the trimmed V and J ends, which lost 6 bases and 3 bases, there was a span of 12 bases. Germline-derived CDR1 and CDR2 are SGHTS and YDEGEE. CDR3 amino acids: CASTPRGKETQYF. DNA for the CDR3: TGTGCCAGCACCCCGAGAGGGAAAGAGACCCAGTACTTC.

J is TRBJ2-3 and V is TRBV6-5, with 8 bases identical to TRBD2. V lost 8 bases to trimming and J lost 7 bases; unmatched junction nucleotides: 8. Germline V gene sequence: CDR1 MNHEY, CDR2 SVGAGI. The CDR3 runs to 13 residues. Here the CDR3 DNA reads TGTGCCAGCTGGTCGGGGGGGATTCATACGCAGTATTTT. Residues: CASWSGGIHTQYF.

The V and J genes are TRBV7-2 and TRBJ2-2; TRBD2 agrees at 8 bases. The junction had 10 bases not matched to a gene; V was cut back by 0 bases and J by 7 bases. The CDR3 is made up of 17 amino acids. Germline-derived CDR1 and CDR2 are SGHTA and FQGNSA. The CDR3 is CASSLAPGAGVVGELFF. In DNA form, the CDR3 reads TGTGCCAGCAGCTTAGCGCCGGGAGCGGGGGTGGTCGGGGAGCTGTTTTTT.

This sequence joins TRBV4-3 and TRBJ2-7, with TRBD2 as a possible D gene (6 bases). The V end lost 0 bases, the J end lost 2 bases, and 11 bases lay between the germline ends. Per the germline V gene, CDR1 is LGHNA and CDR2 is YSLEER. This CDR3 comprises 15 residues. The CDR3 is CASSQEALAPYEQYF. Here the CDR3 DNA reads TGCGCCAGCAGCCAAGAGGCCCTAGCGCCCTACGAGCAGTACTTC.

This chain links TRBV2 with TRBJ1-5; possibly TRBD1 for D (6 bases). The CDR3 has 16 residues. The germline V and J ends were trimmed by 8 bases and 4 bases, with 21 bases remaining between them. Germline V gives CDR1 SNHLY, CDR2 FYNNEI. CDR3 nucleotides: TGTGCCAGCGCCTTCCTTGCGGACAGCCAAAATCAGCCCCAGCATTTT. Residues: CASAFLADSQNQPQHF.

The chain uses TRBV5-1 and TRBJ1-1; 8 nucleotides agree with TRBD1. V lost 4 bases, J lost 5 bases, and 25 bases stayed unmatched. Germline V gene data show CDR1 as SGHRS and CDR2 as YFSETQ. The CDR3 contains 20 residues. The CDR3 DNA is TGCGCCAGCAGCCGAATGACGGGACAGGTCGTCTTCCCAGGGACGACTGAAGCTTTCTTT. Its translation is CASSRMTGQVVFPGTTEAFF.

At least ten counts were recorded for this clone. The J gene is TRBJ1-5, the V gene TRBV7-3; the D is unclear. CDR3 length: 13 residues. V shed 4 bases and J shed 6 bases, with 10 bases lying between them. Germline-derived CDR1 and CDR2 are SGHTA and FQGTGA. The CDR3, as DNA: TGTGCCAGCAGCTCCCATACAAGTCAGCCCCAGCATTTT. It codes for CASSSHTSQPQHF.